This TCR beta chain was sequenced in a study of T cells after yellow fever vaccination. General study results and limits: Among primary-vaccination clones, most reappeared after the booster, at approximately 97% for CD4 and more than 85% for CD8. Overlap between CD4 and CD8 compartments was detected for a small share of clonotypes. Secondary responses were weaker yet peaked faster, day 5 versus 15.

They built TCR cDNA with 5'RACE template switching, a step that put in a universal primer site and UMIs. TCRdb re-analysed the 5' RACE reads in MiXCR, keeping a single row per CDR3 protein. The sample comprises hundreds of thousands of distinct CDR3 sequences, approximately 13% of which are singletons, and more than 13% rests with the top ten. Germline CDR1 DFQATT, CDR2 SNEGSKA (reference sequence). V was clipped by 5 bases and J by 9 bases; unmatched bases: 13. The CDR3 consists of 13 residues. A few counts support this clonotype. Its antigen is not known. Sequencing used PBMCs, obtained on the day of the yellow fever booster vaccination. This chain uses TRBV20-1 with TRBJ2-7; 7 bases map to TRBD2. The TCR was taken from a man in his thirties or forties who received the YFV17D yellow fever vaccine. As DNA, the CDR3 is TGCAGTGCTCATGCGGGAGCATCTTGGGGGCAGTACTTC. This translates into CSAHAGASWGQYF.